This T cell receptor beta chain is from a study of blood T cells in healthy people across ages (dated by TCRdb to the mid-2010s). Notes on the research overall: Template switching captured roughly one uniquely barcoded TCR beta cDNA molecule per two T cells in model experiments. The study measured age-related changes in TCR beta repertoire diversity using deep sequencing normalized with unique cDNA molecular identifiers. Donors were grouped into four age groups: young (average 16 years), middle-aged (39), aged (around 60) and long-lived (about 82). To avoid experimental bias, donors of different ages were randomly spread across the sequencing lanes. Two additional independent replicas of 1 million unique cDNA reads from the same blood draw were analyzed for two donors (one aged 18 to 30 and one aged 80 or older). Points the paper makes about the study in general: There was a strong correlation between observed TCR beta diversity and the percentage of naive T cells measured by flow cytometry. Compared with the aged group, the long-lived group had more naive CD4+ T cells, fewer expanded clones and increased TCR diversity, suggesting age selection. As age increased, observed TCR beta diversity per million T cells dropped in a roughly linear way, and a significant reduction was already evident by age about 40. Bulk unsorted PBMC profiling prevented conclusive comparison of naive and antigen-experienced compartments. Because donor CMV infection status was unknown, age-related changes in expanded clonotypes were potentially confounded. Estimates of total diversity based on one million sequenced T cells were regarded as lower bounds and as underestimates.

On this clonotype: Which antigen it targets is not known. The sample holds no much larger clone one base away, and base qualities are not on file.

CDR1 and CDR2 were assigned from the germline V gene as SGHTA and FQGNSA. The CDR3 spans 15 residues, from the cysteine through the phenylalanine. Of the read, only the CDR3 DNA is kept; its 45 bases are in frame from base 1. V drops 4 bases and J drops 13 bases, leaving 23 bases in between. Donors were approximately 42 systemically healthy Caucasian individuals from Russia aged roughly 6 to 100 years. Each donor gave about 9.8 milliliters of peripheral blood, drawn into EDTA-treated Vacutainer tubes. Ficoll-Paque density-gradient centrifugation was used to isolate PBMCs, with at least 6 million per sample. Total RNA was extracted from PBMCs with Trizol reagent, with at least 5.5 micrograms obtained per sample. Naive CD45RAhigh/CD27high T cell percentages were measured by flow cytometry on a PBMC aliquot from every donor. The method was 5' RACE. The reads were generated on an Illumina HiSeq 2500. The second PCR ran for roughly 7 to 11 cycles and used a J-beta primer mix along with a sample-barcoded 5' primer. A template-switch 5' adaptor carrying 12 random nucleotides introduced a unique molecular identifier onto each TCR beta cDNA molecule. Each sample yielded at least 3 million CDR3-containing paired-end reads. First-strand cDNA synthesis was performed from all RNA using the Mint cDNA synthesis kit, with priming by a TRBC-specific oligonucleotide. All cDNA was treated with uracil-DNA glycosylase and then went through a first 18-cycle PCR with the universal primers M1SS and BC2_uni_R. In the original analysis: Normalization of each sample was performed by random selection of 1 million high-quality reads, each carrying a distinct molecular identifier. Instead of being binned into consensus sequences, reads that shared molecular identifiers were thrown out. MiTCR, run with a Q25 quality threshold and the strictest error-elimination algorithm, handled CDR3 identification, clonotype clustering and error correction. A nonparametric unseen species model with Euler transformation was used to estimate a lower bound on total TCR beta diversity. The public reads were reanalyzed by TCRdb: fastp trimming at Q25, MiXCR alignment, in-frame beta chains only. A single entry per CDR3 protein holds the most common genes and DNA from its merged rows. TCRdb, not the authors, supplied the V and J calls. This sample comprises hundreds of thousands of distinct CDR3 sequences, about a third of them detected only once. The ten top clones hold 15% of the sample.

The sample consisted of blood. The TCR was taken from a woman older than 75 in good health. Donor details come from another sample of the same person, matched by shared clones. The rearrangement joined TRBV7-2 to TRBJ2-4, with the D gene tentatively TRBD1 or TRBD2, based on 5 matching bases in each. The CDR3 reads CASSSNGDGSYGQYF. Read as DNA, the sequence is TGTGCCAGCAGCTCCAATGGGGACGGTTCCTACGGGCAGTACTTC.